What follows are 27 T cell receptor beta chains derived from one specimen sequenced in a study of blood T cells in healthy people across ages. Then a second PCR, running about 6 to 11 cycles, was carried out with a sample-barcoded 5' primer and a J-beta primer mix. Using its own MiXCR run on the 5' RACE reads, TCRdb lists one record per CDR3 protein. This sample yields roughly 1.6 million distinct CDR3 sequences, of which almost 35% are seen a single time; 11% belongs to the top ten. The sequenced sample consisted of blood. The receptors originated from a woman between 25 and 40 years old in good health.

This clonotype occurred many times. The J gene is TRBJ1-5, the V gene TRBV27; tentatively, D is TRBD1 (6 bases). The germline V gene has CDR1 MNHEY and CDR2 SMNVEV (reference sequence). Trimming took off 6 bases at V and 9 bases at J, with 15 bases between the two ends. This CDR3 is built from 13 residues. Written as DNA, the CDR3 is TGTGCCAGCAGGCCTAAGGGGGGAAGGCCCCAGCATTTT. This sequence encodes CASRPKGGRPQHF.

The sample holds a few counts of this clonotype. V gene TRBV21-1 combines with J gene TRBJ2-3; TRBD1 was called by the table and not checked on the DNA. TRBV21-1 is reported as a pseudogene. The CDR3 extends over 17 amino acids. The DNA for the CDR3 is TGTGCCAGCAGCAGGCGGGGCCGGAGAGTAAGAACAGATACGCAGTATTTT. Translated, it gives CASSRRGRRVRTDTQYF.

This chain connects TRBV5-5 to TRBJ2-1, with 7 bases matching TRBD1. The CDR3 is 16 amino acids. CDR1 is SGHKS, CDR2 YYEKEE, per germline (reference sequence). The junction had 11 bases not matched to a gene; V was cut back by 2 bases and J by 6 bases. The CDR3 DNA follows: TGTGCCAGCAGCTTTGAACCGGACAGGCTGGGCAATGAGCAGTTCTTC. This encodes CASSFEPDRLGNEQFF. Full variable domain (remainder filled in from reference TRBV5-5 and TRBJ2-1): DAGVTQSPTHLIKTRGQQVTLRCSPISGHKSVSWYQQVLGQGPQFIFQYYEKEERGRGNFPDRFSARQFPNYSSELNVNALLLGDSALYLCASSFEPDRLGNEQFFGPGTRLTVL.

This clonotype was detected only a few times. CDR3 amino acids: CASSLEIQPQHF. CDR3 nucleotide sequence: TGTGCCAGCAGCTTAGAGATTCAGCCCCAGCATTTT. The chain carries TRBV7-8 and TRBJ1-5; unclear D gene. The CDR3 sequence is 12 residues long. V gave up 1 base and J gave up 6 bases, with 4 bases separating them. CDR1 is SGHVS, CDR2 FQNEAQ, per germline. Together with reference TRBV7-8 and TRBJ1-5, the CDR3 gives the full variable domain: GAGVSQSPRYKVAKRGQDVALRCDPISGHVSLFWYQQALGQGPEFLTYFQNEAQLDKSGLPSDRFFAERPEGSVSTLKIQRTQQEDSAVYLCASSLEIQPQHFGDGTRLSIL.

This clonotype showed up just a few times. The chain couples TRBV6-1 to TRBJ1-1, with TRBD1 identical over 7 bases. With V trimmed by 5 bases and J by 7 bases, 7 bases remained unmatched. Germline V CDR1 and CDR2: MNHNS, SASEGT. The CDR3 extends over 13 amino acids. CDR3 bases: TGTGCCAGCAGTCCTCAGGGGGGAGGTGAAGCTTTCTTT. Residues: CASSPQGGGEAFF.

This chain joins TRBV5-1 and TRBJ1-2, with D perhaps TRBD1 (6 bases). The ends were cut back, 2 bases at V and 4 bases at J, with 12 bases in the middle. The germline CDR1 and CDR2 sequences are SGHRS and YFSETQ. The CDR3 is made up of 14 amino acids. Here the CDR3 reads CASSFLEGGYGYTF. The CDR3 DNA is TGCGCCAGCAGCTTCCTGGAGGGGGGCTATGGCTACACCTTC.

The rearrangement joins TRBV5-1 to TRBJ2-1; 9 bases match TRBD1. Trimming at V came to 2 bases and at J to 9 bases, leaving 9 bases not matched to a gene. Germline values: CDR1 SGHRS, CDR2 YFSETQ. This CDR3 spans 15 amino acids. CDR3 bases: TGCGCCAGCAGCTTTGAAGACAGGGGGAGTGGTGAGCAGTTCTTC. This translates into CASSFEDRGSGEQFF.

The chain combines TRBV6-1 with TRBJ1-5; no clear D gene. Germline V gene sequence: CDR1 MNHNS, CDR2 SASEGT. The CDR3 has 16 residues. V lost 1 base and J 2 bases, leaving 12 bases between the germline ends. The DNA for the CDR3 is TGTGCCAGCAGTGAAGGGTTCCAGCTAGGCAATCAGCCCCAGCATTTT. Encoded protein: CASSEGFQLGNQPQHF.

V gene TRBV4-2 combines with J gene TRBJ2-7; D is uncertain. CDR3 length: 15 amino acids. V gave up 0 bases and J gave up 0 bases, with 9 bases separating them. From germline, CDR1 is LGHNA and CDR2 YNFKEQ. CDR3 in amino acids: CASSQDRLSSYEQYF. The CDR3 nucleotides are TGTGCCAGCAGCCAAGATCGGCTGAGCTCCTACGAGCAGTACTTC.

In DNA, the CDR3 is TGTGCCAGCAGTTACGCGAGGGGTAAGGGGACGTGGAACACTGAAGCTTTCTTT. Protein sequence: CASSYARGKGTWNTEAFF. The chain employs TRBV6-2 or TRBV6-3 and TRBJ1-1; possibly TRBD1 for D (5 bases). The CDR3 consists of 18 residues. V dropped 2 bases and J dropped 1 base, with 20 bases sitting between them. Germline CDR1 is MNHEY and CDR2 is SVGEGT.

The chain has TRBV6-1 and TRBJ1-1, with D tentatively TRBD1 (5 bases). CDR3 length: 15 residues. The V end lost 5 bases, the J end lost 6 bases, and 19 bases lay between the germline ends. CDR1 and CDR2 from the germline V gene are MNHNS and SASEGT. CDR3 coding DNA: TGTGCCAGCAGTTGGAGGGGAGGGCCCCTGGCTGAAGCTTTCTTT. This encodes CASSWRGGPLAEAFF.

This clonotype was observed a handful of times. The chain recombines TRBV29-1 with TRBJ1-6; TRBD1 aligns across 9 bases. The germline CDR1 and CDR2 sequences are SQVTM and ANQGSEA. This CDR3 has 13 amino acids. V dropped 4 bases and J dropped 10; count of bases not matched to a gene: 5. CDR3 DNA sequence: TGCAGCGTTGGGACAGGGGTAGGCTCACCCCTCCACTTT. Its protein is CSVGTGVGSPLHF.

The V and J genes are TRBV13 and TRBJ1-1; tentative D call: TRBD1 (6 bases). Germline V gene lookup returns CDR1 PRHDT and CDR2 FYEKMQ (reference sequence). The CDR3 extends over 19 amino acids. Between the trimmed V and J ends, which lost 1 base and 5 bases, there was a span of 26 bases. This CDR3 reads CASSLEGVYSHTGRTEAFF. The CDR3 DNA reads as TGTGCCAGCAGCTTAGAGGGGGTTTATAGCCATACAGGTCGAACTGAAGCTTTCTTT.

This clonotype was detected only a few times. The rearrangement uses TRBV6-1 and TRBJ2-7; tentatively, D is TRBD1 (6 bases). Trimming shortened V by 2 bases and J by 5 bases, and 13 bases separated the two germline ends. Germline CDR1 reads MNHNS; CDR2 reads SASEGT. The CDR3 extends over 14 amino acids. The CDR3 protein is CASSEQGLVHEQYF. For the CDR3, the DNA is TGTGCCAGCAGTGAACAGGGGCTTGTCCACGAGCAGTACTTC.

The rearrangement uses TRBV6-1 and TRBJ2-3; the match to TRBD2 covers 7 bases. Germline V gene data show CDR1 as MNHNS and CDR2 as SASEGT. Trimming removed 2 bases from V and 1 base from J; junction bases left unmatched: 6. The CDR3 runs 16 residues. The CDR3 sequence is CASSEMGGGGTDTQYF. The CDR3 DNA is TGTGCCAGCAGTGAAATGGGCGGGGGAGGCACAGATACGCAGTATTTT.

This clonotype was recorded a few times. J is TRBJ2-1 and V is TRBV2; 16 nucleotides match TRBD2. The germline V gene has CDR1 SNHLY and CDR2 FYNNEI. The CDR3 totals 16 residues. V shed 7 bases, J shed 9 bases, and the junction held 9 bases outside the gene matches. The CDR3 sequence is CASTQGTSGRGTEQFF. In DNA form, the CDR3 reads TGTGCCAGCACCCAGGGGACTAGCGGGAGGGGCACTGAGCAGTTCTTC.

This clonotype appeared a few times. The chain uses TRBV20-1 and TRBJ2-1; 11 bases align to TRBD2. Unmatched junction bases numbered 9, after V lost 3 bases and J lost 8 bases. CDR1 and CDR2 (germline): DFQATT, SNEGSKA (reference sequence). There are 15 residues in the CDR3. In nucleotides, the CDR3 is TGCAGTGCTAGGACGGGTAGCGGGAGGGTCTATGAGCAGTTCTTC. Its protein is CSARTGSGRVYEQFF.

This chain links TRBV11-2 with TRBJ2-3; no definite D call. With 7 bases removed from V and 1 base from J, the gap between germline ends came to 9 bases. This CDR3 spans 13 amino acids. Germline V gene lookup returns CDR1 SGHAT and CDR2 FQNNGV. CDR3 amino acids: CASKSERTDTQYF. CDR3 nucleotides: TGTGCCAGCAAGTCGGAACGCACAGATACGCAGTATTTT.

The CDR3 DNA reads as TGTGCCAGCAGCCGCACACAGGGGTCGAACACTGAAGCTTTCTTT. Protein product: CASSRTQGSNTEAFF. V usage is TRBV6-1 and J usage is TRBJ1-1; 7 nucleotides line up with TRBD1. In germline, CDR1 is MNHNS, CDR2 SASEGT. The CDR3 consists of 15 residues. Losses at the gene ends were 6 bases for V and 1 base for J; bases not matched to a gene: 8.

The V call is TRBV5-1, the J call TRBJ2-7; D possibly corresponds to TRBD1 (7 bases). The CDR3 is 18 residues long. Germline values: CDR1 SGHRS, CDR2 YFSETQ. Trimming took off 4 bases at V and 2 bases at J, with 25 bases between the two ends. CDR3 in DNA: TGCGCCAGCAGCCCGGGCAGGGGGGCTGCTCAAATCACCTACGAGCAGTACTTC. Its translation: CASSPGRGAAQITYEQYF. The full variable domain, completed using reference TRBV5-1 and TRBJ2-7, is KAGVTQTPRYLIKTRGQQVTLSCSPISGHRSVSWYQQTPGQGLQFLFEYFSETQRNKGNFPGRFSGRQFSNSRSEMNVSTLELGDSALYLCASSPGRGAAQITYEQYFGPGTRLTVT.

The J gene is TRBJ2-3, the V gene TRBV20-1; D is unclear. Germline V gene sequence: CDR1 DFQATT, CDR2 SNEGSKA (reference sequence). The CDR3 spans 12 residues. V lost 7 bases and J lost 0, with 8 bases in between. This CDR3 reads CSGSPSTDTQYF. The CDR3 nucleotides are TGCAGTGGTAGCCCTAGCACAGATACGCAGTATTTT.

The J gene is TRBJ1-5, the V gene TRBV12-3 or TRBV12-4; D remains unclear. Deletions cut 5 bases from V and 8 bases from J, with 19 bases between. The CDR3 covers 15 residues. The CDR3 DNA reads as TGTGCCAGCAGTCCCACGTACAGTCTTGATGAGCCCCAGCATTTT. Amino acids: CASSPTYSLDEPQHF.

The V and J genes are TRBV7-9 and TRBJ2-5, with TRBD1 matching 8 bases. The V segment lost 1 base and the J segment 3 bases; nucleotides outside the gene matches: 4. The CDR3 loop spans 15 amino acids. Germline V gene sequence: CDR1 SEHNR, CDR2 FQNEAQ (reference sequence). The CDR3 is CASSLGTGLEETQYF. In DNA form, the CDR3 reads TGTGCCAGCAGCTTAGGGACAGGGTTGGAAGAGACCCAGTACTTC.

This clonotype has only a few counts. The rearrangement joins TRBV20-1 to TRBJ2-3; 7 bases are shared with TRBD1. Germline V gives CDR1 DFQATT, CDR2 SNEGSKA (reference sequence). CDR3 size: 13 residues. With V trimmed by 7 bases and J by 2 bases, 6 bases remained unmatched. DNA of the CDR3: TGCAGTGTAAGGGGGCTTCTCACAGATACGCAGTATTTT. Amino acid sequence: CSVRGLLTDTQYF.

About this clonotype: A junction boundary mismatches the germline segment, possibly from a read error. The chain has TRBV7-6 and TRBJ1-2; 9 nucleotides align to TRBD1. CDR1 SGHVS and CDR2 FNYEAQ come from the germline V gene. CDR3 size: 13 residues. The CDR3 region has the DNA TGTGCCAACAGCCTCGGGACAGGGAGAGGCTACACCTTC. Translating gives CANSLGTGRGYTF.

In DNA, the CDR3 is TGTGCCAGCAGGGATGCCCCGGGAACCGCACAGTTCTTC. This encodes CASRDAPGTAQFF. The chain joins TRBV7-3 to TRBJ2-1; D possibly corresponds to TRBD2 (5 bases). The germline CDR1 and CDR2 sequences are SGHTA and FQGTGA. The CDR3 totals 13 residues. The germline V and J ends were trimmed by 6 bases and 13 bases, with 19 bases remaining between them. The full variable domain, its missing parts supplied by reference TRBV7-3 and TRBJ2-1, is GAGVSQTPSNKVTEKGKYVELRCDPISGHTALYWYRQSLGQGPEFLIYFQGTGAADDSGLPNDRFFAVRPEGSVSTLKIQRTERGDSAVYLCASRDAPGTAQFFGPGTRLTVL.

The chain uses TRBV4-1 and TRBJ2-3, with D perhaps matching TRBD1 (6 bases). The CDR3 loop spans 15 amino acids. V lost 4 bases to trimming and J lost 0 bases, with 11 bases between them. Germline CDR1 reads MGHRA; CDR2 reads YSYEKL. Here the CDR3 DNA reads TGCGCCAGCAGCCGGACAGCGCTTAGCACAGATACGCAGTATTTT. It yields the protein CASSRTALSTDTQYF.